The clone carrying this TCR beta chain occurred a few times. Its antigen is not known. These data originate in a study of T cells in Graves' hyperthyroidism and ophthalmopathy. Study-wide background: Peripheral blood was acquired at first diagnosis, ahead of any therapy whatsoever. Regarding the study as a whole: The model made its ophthalmopathy prediction, and onset followed a median approximately six months later.

Amplification targeted TCR beta CDR3 regions from RNA transcripts. The HTBI set primed first-round TCR CDR3 RT-PCR. TCRdb re-called the multiplex PCR reads through MiXCR, storing one row per CDR3 protein. The sample holds 350,000 to 400,000 distinct CDR3 sequences, about 18% seen once. The V end was cut by 0 bases, the J end by 0 bases, with 9 bases between. The CDR3 sequence is 16 residues long. CDR1 is MNHEY and CDR2 is SVGAGI in the germline V gene. V is TRBV6-5 and J is TRBJ2-4; D not resolved. The sequenced sample was blood. The receptor comes from a man aged 18 to 30 with Graves' ophthalmopathy. The CDR3 region is CASSYSVGQAKNIQYF. In nucleotides, the CDR3 is TGTGCCAGCAGTTACTCGGTTGGGCAAGCCAAAAACATTCAGTACTTC.